This passage covers 32 T cell receptor beta chains from one sample sequenced in a study of beta chain features in type 1 diabetes. Investigators reverse transcribed all isolated RNA, so they sequenced expressed TCRB transcripts. Clones were sequenced by immunoSEQ multiplex PCR, and TCRdb holds only the in-frame ones, with some missing. Of 900,000 or so clones in the sample, 17% were seen once. Sequencing was performed on naive CD4+ T cells from blood. Every receptor here comes from a woman between 18 and 29 years old in good health.

This sequence joins TRBV6-6 and TRBJ2-7; weak D call: TRBD2 (6 bases). Between the trimmed V and J ends, which lost 8 bases and 2 bases, there was a span of 13 bases. The CDR3 has 13 residues. The germline V gene encodes CDR1 MNHNY and CDR2 SVGAGI (reference sequence). CDR3 nucleotide sequence: TGTGCCAGCTGCCGGGAGACACCCTACGAGCAGTACTTC. This encodes CASCRETPYEQYF.

This clone was observed a handful of times. V is TRBV11-2 and J is TRBJ2-3, with D hard to call. V was clipped by 5 bases and J by 7 bases, with 10 bases between them. The CDR3 contains 12 residues. The germline V gene has CDR1 SGHAT and CDR2 FQNNGV. This CDR3 is CASSQGSNTQYF. CDR3 DNA: TGTGCCAGCAGCCAAGGTTCGAATACGCAGTATTTT.

V and J are TRBV7-3 and TRBJ2-1; D gene uncertain. The CDR3 is 14 residues long. Trimming took off 2 bases at V and 9 bases at J, with 14 bases between the two ends. Germline CDR1 reads SGHTA; CDR2 reads FQGTGA. DNA for the CDR3: TGTGCCAGCAGCTTAGCTTCCGCGAGGCGTGAGCAGTTCTTC. Its protein product is CASSLASARREQFF.

This clone was detected a few times. The genes are TRBV19 and TRBJ2-1, with D uncertain. Trimming left V 0 bases short and J 11 bases short, with 11 bases between. CDR1 and CDR2 (germline): LNHDA, SQIVND (reference sequence). The CDR3 has 13 residues. The CDR3 DNA reads as TGTGCCAGTAGTATAGATTTCGAAGCTAAGCAGTTCTTC. Translated, it gives CASSIDFEAKQFF.

The chain links TRBV2 to TRBJ1-1; unclear D gene. Trimming removed 7 bases from V and 3 bases from J, with 15 bases in between. This CDR3 has 14 amino acids. Germline CDR1 reads SNHLY; CDR2 reads FYNNEI. The CDR3 here is CASMGRWAHTEAFF. For the CDR3, the DNA is TGTGCCAGCATGGGCAGGTGGGCACACACTGAAGCTTTCTTT.

This clone was observed a handful of times. The chain carries TRBV28 and TRBJ1-4; D is unclear. Trimming left V 6 bases short and J 0 bases short, with 8 bases between. The CDR3 totals 14 residues. Germline loops: CDR1 MDHEN, CDR2 SYDVKM. The CDR3 DNA follows: TGTGCCAGCAGGAATACTGCAACTAATGAAAAACTGTTTTTT. It codes for CASRNTATNEKLFF.

V and J are TRBV4-2 and TRBJ2-1; D is perhaps TRBD1 (5 bases). In germline, CDR1 is LGHNA, CDR2 YNFKEQ. The CDR3 covers 15 residues. Trimming left V 0 bases short and J 2 bases short, with 8 bases between. The chain's CDR3 is CASSQERGPYNEQFF. CDR3 DNA: TGTGCCAGCAGCCAAGAAAGGGGCCCCTACAATGAGCAGTTCTTC.

The chain recombines TRBV6-1 with TRBJ2-7, with a possible D match to TRBD1 (6 bases). The CDR3 runs 11 residues. V was clipped by 3 bases and J by 10 bases, with 10 bases between them. The germline gives CDR1 MNHNS, CDR2 SASEGT. CDR3: CASSDRGIQYF. In DNA form, the CDR3 reads TGTGCCAGCAGTGACAGGGGAATACAGTACTTC.

This clone turned up a few times. This chain connects TRBV28 to TRBJ2-3; no reliable D call. Germline values: CDR1 MDHEN, CDR2 SYDVKM. The V and J ends lost 5 bases and 5 bases respectively, with 8 bases between them. The CDR3 is made up of 12 amino acids. DNA of the CDR3: TGTGCCAGCAGTCTACCCCAAGATACGCAGTATTTT. Its translation: CASSLPQDTQYF.

This clone has just a few counts. This rearrangement joins TRBV4-3 to TRBJ2-3, with 15 bases lining up with TRBD2. The CDR3 has 16 residues. Germline trimming cut 4 bases from V and 8 bases from J; bases unmatched to any gene: 7. Germline values: CDR1 LGHNA, CDR2 YSLEER. The CDR3, as DNA: TGCGCCAGCAGCCGGGGACTAGCGGGAGGTTTCGGTACGCAGTATTTT. Translated: CASSRGLAGGFGTQYF.

The chain has TRBV10-3 and TRBJ2-4, with a tentative D call TRBD2 (6 bases). CDR3 length equals 16 residues. Germline CDR1 and CDR2: ENHRY and SYGVKD. With 0 bases removed from V and 6 bases from J, the gap between germline ends came to 15 bases. The CDR3 loop reads CAISESEGSPGNIQYF. In DNA, the CDR3 is TGTGCCATCAGTGAGTCGGAGGGTTCTCCTGGAAACATTCAGTACTTC.

This clone was detected only a few times. The chain links TRBV15 to TRBJ2-7, with a tentative D call TRBD2 (6 bases). The CDR3 covers 14 residues. Germline V lookup: CDR1 LNHNV, CDR2 YYDKDF (reference sequence). Trimming left V 1 base short and J 7 bases short, with 14 bases between. The CDR3 is CATSRAAGSYEQYF. As DNA, the CDR3 is TGTGCCACCAGCAGAGCGGCGGGATCTTATGAGCAGTACTTC.

The gene calls are TRBV10-3 and TRBJ1-5; D is ambiguous. Looked up from germline, CDR1 is ENHRY and CDR2 is SYGVKD. Trimming shortened V by 4 bases and J by 2 bases, and 12 bases separated the two germline ends. The CDR3 covers 15 residues. The CDR3 region is CAISGTVSGNQPQHF. Here the CDR3 DNA reads TGTGCCATCAGTGGGACGGTATCGGGCAATCAGCCCCAGCATTTT.

This clone has just a few counts. This chain connects TRBV7-9 to TRBJ2-3; 7 bases map to TRBD2. Germline CDR1 SEHNR, CDR2 FQNEAQ (reference sequence). The CDR3 covers 16 residues. The J segment lost 2 bases and the V segment lost 5 bases, leaving 10 bases of the junction unmatched. As DNA, the CDR3 is TGTGCCAGCAGCCATTGGCGGGAGATCGTCACAGATACGCAGTATTTT. Translation gives CASSHWREIVTDTQYF.

This clone was detected once. CDR3 bases: TGTGCCAGCATTTCGAGACAGGCATTCAATGAGCAGTTCTTC. Translating gives CASISRQAFNEQFF. The rearrangement joins TRBV28 to TRBJ2-1; possibly TRBD1 for D (6 bases). CDR3 length: 14 amino acids. V lost 7 bases and J 6 bases, leaving 16 bases between the germline ends. Germline CDR1 MDHEN, CDR2 SYDVKM.

In this sample, this clone turned up a few times. The chain couples TRBV20-1 to TRBJ1-3; D is unresolved. With 6 bases removed from V and 8 bases from J, the gap between germline ends came to 11 bases. Per germline, CDR1 DFQATT and CDR2 SNEGSKA (reference sequence). The CDR3 has 11 amino acids. The CDR3 sequence is CSAEKVDTIYF. The CDR3 DNA sequence: TGCAGTGCCGAAAAGGTAGACACCATATATTTT.

The genes are TRBV28 and TRBJ2-5, with 7 bases identical to TRBD2. With V trimmed by 2 bases and J by 11 bases, 14 bases remained unmatched. From germline, CDR1 is MDHEN and CDR2 SYDVKM. The CDR3 extends over 15 amino acids. This CDR3 is CASSLLRETEGEQYF. For the CDR3, the DNA is TGTGCCAGCAGTTTACTGCGGGAGACAGAAGGAGAGCAGTACTTC.

This clone was seen more than once but under ten times. The CDR3 DNA reads as TGTGCCAGCAGCTTGCGGTCCACAGATACGCAGTATTTT. Translating gives CASSLRSTDTQYF. V and J are TRBV5-6 and TRBJ2-3; D gene ambiguous. The germline V gene encodes CDR1 SGHDT and CDR2 YYEEEE. The length of the CDR3 is 13 residues. Trimming pared 1 base from V and 2 bases from J, leaving 5 bases between.

The genes are TRBV10-3 and TRBJ2-2; 10 bases map to TRBD2. In germline, CDR1 is ENHRY, CDR2 SYGVKD. V dropped 6 bases and J dropped 0; count of bases not matched to a gene: 4. This CDR3 comprises 16 residues. The CDR3 reads CAIRATSGTNTGELFF. CDR3 sequence (DNA): TGTGCCATCAGGGCTACTAGCGGGACGAACACCGGGGAGCTGTTTTTT.

The sample holds a few counts of this clone. The CDR3 bases are TGTGCCAGCAGTTCAGGGTCAGTCCCCTACGAGCAGTACTTC. Translation gives CASSSGSVPYEQYF. The chain employs TRBV27 and TRBJ2-7, with a weak D call TRBD1 (5 bases). Germline values: CDR1 MNHEY, CDR2 SMNVEV (reference sequence). The CDR3 is 14 amino acids. V dropped 4 bases and J dropped 2 bases, with 12 bases sitting between them.

This clone was detected only a few times. This sample includes further DNA sequences coding for the same CDR3. The chain combines TRBV27 with TRBJ2-1; D gene ambiguous. Germline V gene sequence: CDR1 MNHEY, CDR2 SMNVEV (reference sequence). The CDR3 runs to 11 residues. Deletions cut 5 bases from V and 4 bases from J, with 3 bases between. The CDR3 loop reads CASSGYNEQFF. The CDR3 nucleotides read TGTGCCAGCAGTGGGTACAATGAGCAGTTCTTC.

This clone has just a few counts. The V and J genes are TRBV2 and TRBJ1-2, with 8 bases lining up with TRBD1. CDR1 is SNHLY, CDR2 FYNNEI, per germline. The CDR3 loop spans 15 amino acids. V was pared by 8 bases and J by 6 bases, with 14 bases of the junction left unmatched. The CDR3 coding sequence is TGTGCCAGCGTGGGACAGGAGGGTCGGTGGAATGGCTACACCTTC. It codes for CASVGQEGRWNGYTF. Variable domain in full (rest from reference TRBV2 and TRBJ1-2): EPEVTQTPSHQVTQMGQEVILRCVPISNHLYFYWYRQILGQKVEFLVSFYNNEISEKSEIFDDQFSVERPDGSNFTLKIRSTKLEDSAMYFCASVGQEGRWNGYTFGSGTRLTVV.

This clone occurred a few times. The chain couples TRBV27 to TRBJ2-1; D gene ambiguous. Trimming stripped 1 base from V and 8 bases from J, with 12 bases between. This CDR3 has 14 residues. Germline V lookup: CDR1 MNHEY, CDR2 SMNVEV (reference sequence). The CDR3 nucleotides read TGTGCCAGCAGTTTATGGGAAAGCGACGATGAGCAGTTCTTC. It codes for CASSLWESDDEQFF.

The chain recombines TRBV27 with TRBJ2-3; no clear D. This CDR3 region has 14 residues. V shed 4 bases and J shed 2 bases, with 10 bases lying between them. The germline V gene encodes CDR1 MNHEY and CDR2 SMNVEV (reference sequence). The CDR3 loop is CASSSLLTTDTQYF. The DNA for the CDR3 is TGTGCCAGCAGTTCCCTTCTTACCACAGATACGCAGTATTTT.

This clone came up a few times. The chain employs TRBV7-3 and TRBJ2-2, with D tentatively TRBD1 (5 bases). Between the trimmed V and J ends, which lost 1 base and 3 bases, there was a span of 21 bases. Germline loops: CDR1 SGHTA, CDR2 FQGTGA. CDR3 length: 19 residues. The CDR3 loop is CASSLMSPGLSVDTGELFF. CDR3 nucleotide sequence: TGTGCCAGCAGCTTAATGTCCCCAGGGCTCTCGGTGGACACCGGGGAGCTGTTTTTT.

V gene TRBV28 combines with J gene TRBJ2-3, with 8 bases matching TRBD2. The V segment lost 6 bases and the J segment 0 bases; nucleotides outside the gene matches: 17. The CDR3 contains 19 residues. Germline CDR1 MDHEN, CDR2 SYDVKM. CDR3 sequence: CASSRGLADVLKSTDTQYF. Here the CDR3 DNA reads TGTGCCAGCAGCCGAGGACTAGCAGATGTCCTTAAGAGCACAGATACGCAGTATTTT.

There are a few counts of this clone. This rearrangement joins TRBV18 to TRBJ2-7; a possible D gene is TRBD1 (6 bases). V was clipped by 3 bases and J by 5 bases, with 17 bases between them. CDR3 length: 15 residues. Germline CDR1 reads KGHSH; CDR2 reads LQKENI. CDR3 DNA: TGTGCCAGCTCACCGAGCCAGGGCCAGGGGAACGAGCAGTACTTC. Residues: CASSPSQGQGNEQYF.

CDR3 DNA: TGTGCCAGCAGTGGTCCAGGAGGGAGCAATCAGCCCCAGCATTTT. This encodes CASSGPGGSNQPQHF. The V gene is TRBV2, the J gene TRBJ1-5; no definite D call. Trimming took 4 bases from V and 1 from J, leaving 11 bases between them. Germline CDR1 is SNHLY and CDR2 is FYNNEI. The CDR3 runs 15 residues.

V usage is TRBV6-5 and J usage is TRBJ2-3, with D tentatively TRBD1 (6 bases). The ends were cut back, 2 bases at V and 7 bases at J, with 13 bases in the middle. CDR1 and CDR2 from the germline V gene are MNHEY and SVGAGI. The CDR3 extends over 14 amino acids. The CDR3 here is CASSYQQRGYTQYF. CDR3 DNA: TGTGCCAGCAGTTACCAGCAAAGGGGGTATACGCAGTATTTT.

The rearrangement links TRBV27 to TRBJ2-7, with 9 nucleotides matching TRBD1. The CDR3 is 15 amino acids. CDR1 and CDR2 (germline): MNHEY, SMNVEV (reference sequence). V gave up 5 bases and J gave up 1 base; unmatched junction bases: 6. Written as DNA, the CDR3 is TGTGCCAGCAGTCCCTGGACAGGGGATTCCTACGAGCAGTACTTC. Its translation is CASSPWTGDSYEQYF.

The chain carries TRBV7-2 and TRBJ2-5; maybe TRBD1 (6 bases). The CDR3 is made up of 14 amino acids. Looked up from germline, CDR1 is SGHTA and CDR2 is FQGNSA. The V and J ends lost 5 bases and 5 bases respectively, with 15 bases between them. The CDR3 region is CASSDNREGETQYF. CDR3 DNA: TGTGCCAGCAGCGACAACAGGGAAGGGGAGACCCAGTACTTC.

This clone was seen more than once but under ten times. V gene TRBV28 combines with J gene TRBJ2-1, with TRBD2 as a possible D gene (6 bases). Germline V gives CDR1 MDHEN, CDR2 SYDVKM. This CDR3 comprises 14 residues. The V gene lost 2 bases and the J gene lost 9 bases, with 14 bases spanning the gap. CDR3 coding DNA: TGTGCCAGCAGTTTACGCGGGAAGCTGGGTGAGCAGTTCTTC. Its protein product is CASSLRGKLGEQFF.